The rows below give T cell receptor beta chains drawn from one sample of a study of identical twins. Each CDR3 protein gets one entry after TCRdb re-called the 5' RACE reads with MiXCR. Among under 300,000 distinct CDR3 sequences listed, about 12% were seen once. The same data also went into a second study, on yellow fever vaccine responses in identical twins.

Material for sequencing was memory (CD45RO+) T cells sorted from blood. These receptors all stem from a woman aged 18-30 years in good health. Both conserved end residues are trimmed from each CDR3. D genes are given only for firm matches.

CDR3 protein: ASSYQRNEQY; J gene: TRBJ2-7; V gene: TRBV7-2; D gene: -
CDR3 protein: AISEGGTGGGQPQH; J gene: TRBJ1-5; V gene: TRBV10-3; D gene: TRBD1
CDR3 protein: ASSLVSGGTGELF; J gene: TRBJ2-2; V gene: TRBV11-2; D gene: TRBD2
CDR3 protein: ASRQSRGQGAQPQH; J gene: TRBJ1-5; V gene: TRBV6-1; D gene: TRBD1
CDR3 protein: AWKLDRENYEQY; J gene: TRBJ2-7; V gene: TRBV30; D gene: TRBD1
CDR3 protein: ASSGLGSSYNSPLH; J gene: TRBJ1-6; V gene: TRBV28; D gene: -
CDR3 protein: ASSQDSYSLGFNEQF; J gene: TRBJ2-1; V gene: TRBV4-3; D gene: -
CDR3 protein: ASRWASANEQF; J gene: TRBJ2-1; V gene: TRBV5-1; D gene: -
CDR3 protein: ANAYNGELF; J gene: TRBJ2-2; V gene: TRBV10-3; D gene: -
CDR3 protein: ASSYGYNEQF; J gene: TRBJ2-1; V gene: TRBV6-2/TRBV6-3; D gene: -
CDR3 protein: ARSSSGGARSSYNEQF; J gene: TRBJ2-1; V gene: TRBV7-3; D gene: TRBD2
CDR3 protein: SVTGGVLRETQY; J gene: TRBJ2-5; V gene: TRBV29-1; D gene: TRBD1
CDR3 protein: ASSLQGTNYGYT; J gene: TRBJ1-2; V gene: TRBV5-1; D gene: TRBD1
CDR3 protein: ASSQLAGGSDTQY; J gene: TRBJ2-3; V gene: TRBV3-1; D gene: TRBD2
CDR3 protein: ASSLAGGTDTQY; J gene: TRBJ2-3; V gene: TRBV6-4; D gene: TRBD2
CDR3 protein: SVVGRADEQF; J gene: TRBJ2-1; V gene: TRBV29-1; D gene: -
CDR3 protein: ASKSGPRVADTQY; J gene: TRBJ2-3; V gene: TRBV7-2; D gene: -
CDR3 protein: ASSGDGDTGELF; J gene: TRBJ2-2; V gene: TRBV6-1; D gene: -
CDR3 protein: SASPGTQETQY; J gene: TRBJ2-5; V gene: TRBV20-1; D gene: -
CDR3 protein: SARIGLAGGPQETQY; J gene: TRBJ2-5; V gene: TRBV20-1; D gene: TRBD2
CDR3 protein: SAGGLQY; J gene: TRBJ2-7; V gene: TRBV20-1; D gene: -
CDR3 protein: ASFGSEAF; J gene: TRBJ1-1; V gene: TRBV10-2; D gene: -